The 31 T cell receptor beta chains below come from one sample, sequenced in a study of CD8+ T cells in alopecia areata. Investigators isolated RNA and reverse transcribed it into cDNA to act as the sequencing template. Here immunoSEQ multiplex PCR was the method, and the copy in TCRdb shows in-frame clones only, minus some. Counted here are about 200,000 clones, 57% occurring once; the ten biggest clones make up around 0.44%. Sample: CD4+ T cells sorted from blood, taken at week 0. These TCRs come from a human donor with alopecia areata.

This chain joins TRBV29-1 and TRBJ1-2; tentatively, D is TRBD1 (6 bases). CDR3 length: 11 amino acids. The V and J ends lost 7 bases and 4 bases respectively, with 10 bases between them. The germline CDR1 and CDR2 sequences are SQVTM and ANQGSEA. The CDR3 loop reads CSGGQAYGYTF. As DNA, the CDR3 is TGCAGCGGGGGACAAGCCTATGGCTACACCTTC.

This clone was detected a few times. The V call is TRBV7-9, the J call TRBJ1-2; D remains unclear. The germline V gene encodes CDR1 SEHNR and CDR2 FQNEAQ (reference sequence). Trimming took 4 bases from V and 8 from J, leaving 11 bases between them. This CDR3 has 12 residues. CDR3 region: CASSSGKGGYTF. The CDR3 DNA is TGTGCCAGCAGCTCAGGAAAAGGGGGCTACACCTTC.

The rearrangement uses TRBV5-4 and TRBJ2-3, with 13 nucleotides matching TRBD2. After removal of 2 bases from V and 0 bases from J, the junction contained 6 bases not matched to a gene. The CDR3 is 18 residues long. Germline CDR1 reads SGHNT; CDR2 reads YYREEE (reference sequence). DNA of the CDR3: TGTGCCAGCAGCTTCCGACTAGCGGGGGGATCCAGCACAGATACGCAGTATTTT. It codes for CASSFRLAGGSSTDTQYF.

This chain joins TRBV29-1 and TRBJ2-7, with 9 bases matching TRBD1. Germline CDR1 is SQVTM and CDR2 is ANQGSEA. The CDR3 has 15 amino acids. Losses at the gene ends were 3 bases for V and 2 bases for J; bases not matched to a gene: 8. The CDR3 bases are TGCAGCGTTGAGAGGTTGGGACAGGGTACCTACGAGCAGTACTTC. Amino acids: CSVERLGQGTYEQYF.

This clone appeared many times. This chain uses TRBV6-6 with TRBJ1-5, with TRBD1 matching 9 bases. The CDR3 length is 15 residues. V dropped 6 bases and J dropped 4; count of bases not matched to a gene: 7. CDR1 is MNHNY and CDR2 is SVGAGI in the germline V gene (reference sequence). In DNA form, the CDR3 reads TGTGCCAGCAGCCCTGGGGGGACAGGGAATCAGCCCCAGCATTTT. Amino acids: CASSPGGTGNQPQHF.

Only a few counts were recorded for this clone. The V gene is TRBV4-1, the J gene TRBJ2-6; D is ambiguous. The germline V gene encodes CDR1 MGHRA and CDR2 YSYEKL. Trimming stripped 8 bases from V and 0 bases from J, with 14 bases between. The CDR3 covers 16 residues. CDR3 region: CASRALIGSGANVLTF. CDR3 DNA: TGCGCCAGCCGGGCACTTATAGGCTCTGGGGCCAACGTCCTGACTTTC.

This clone has just a few counts. In DNA form, the CDR3 reads TGCGCCAGCAGCCCCCGTGAAGGACGAGAGACCCAGTACTTC. Translated: CASSPREGRETQYF. The chain couples TRBV5-1 to TRBJ2-5; no clear D gene. Germline values: CDR1 SGHRS, CDR2 YFSETQ. The CDR3 sequence is 14 residues long. Trimming left V 4 bases short and J 4 bases short, with 14 bases between.

This chain joins TRBV25-1 and TRBJ2-3; D is unclear. CDR3 length: 16 amino acids. The V end lost 1 base, the J end lost 6 bases, and 17 bases lay between the germline ends. Germline V CDR1 and CDR2: MGHDK, SYGVNS. Here the CDR3 reads CASSESLLGSADTQYF. The CDR3 DNA reads TGTGCCAGCAGTGAATCGTTGTTGGGTAGTGCGGATACGCAGTATTTT.

This clone has a single count. The rearrangement links TRBV7-6 to TRBJ2-5; TRBD1 aligns across 7 bases. The ends lost 3 bases at V and 4 bases at J; junction bases unmatched: 5. The CDR3 is made up of 14 amino acids. Germline CDR1 reads SGHVS; CDR2 reads FNYEAQ. CDR3 in DNA: TGTGCCAGCAGCTTGGGGACAGCCCGAGAGACCCAGTACTTC. Residues: CASSLGTARETQYF. The entire variable domain, with the rest obtained from reference TRBV7-6 and TRBJ2-5, is as follows: GAGVSQSPRYKVTKRGQDVALRCDPISGHVSLYWYRQALGQGPEFLTYFNYEAQQDKSGLPNDRFSAERPEGSISTLTIQRTEQRDSAMYRCASSLGTARETQYFGPGTRLLVL.

This clone was seen a few times. The V gene is TRBV18, the J gene TRBJ2-7; a possible D gene is TRBD2 (6 bases). The CDR3 runs to 13 residues. CDR1 KGHSH and CDR2 LQKENI come from the germline V gene. V was cut by 5 bases and J by 6 bases, with 14 bases left in between. In nucleotides, the CDR3 is TGTGCCAGCTCATCCACGGAGGGCGGCGAGCAGTACTTC. Translated: CASSSTEGGEQYF.

The V gene is TRBV25-1, the J gene TRBJ2-1; no clear D. V lost 1 base to trimming and J lost 3 bases, with 10 bases between them. The length of the CDR3 is 15 residues. The germline gives CDR1 MGHDK, CDR2 SYGVNS. The CDR3 region is CASSESQYIYNEQFF. CDR3 nucleotide sequence: TGTGCCAGCAGTGAATCACAGTACATCTACAATGAGCAGTTCTTC.

The chain carries TRBV25-1 and TRBJ1-1, with TRBD1 as a possible D gene (5 bases). CDR3 size: 16 residues. Germline V gene sequence: CDR1 MGHDK, CDR2 SYGVNS. Trimming took 1 base from V and 1 from J, leaving 13 bases between them. The CDR3 nucleotides are TGTGCCAGCAGTGAATGGGGGAAGCCCCCGAACACTGAAGCTTTCTTT. It is translated as CASSEWGKPPNTEAFF. Combining the CDR3 with reference TRBV25-1 and TRBJ1-1 gives the whole variable domain EADIYQTPRYLVIGTGKKITLECSQTMGHDKMYWYQQDPGMELHLIHYSYGVNSTEKGDLSSESTVSRIRTEHFPLTLESARPSHTSQYLCASSEWGKPPNTEAFFGQGTRLTVV.

This clone was found a few times. The CDR3 loop reads CASSGRQGSGNTIYF. CDR3 DNA sequence: TGTGCCAGCAGTGGTCGACAGGGGTCTGGAAACACCATATATTTT. V gene TRBV6-1 combines with J gene TRBJ1-3, with 8 nucleotides matching TRBD1. The V segment lost 4 bases and the J segment 1 base; nucleotides outside the gene matches: 3. Germline V gives CDR1 MNHNS, CDR2 SASEGT. The CDR3 is 15 amino acids.

The V and J genes are TRBV29-1 and TRBJ1-2, with D maybe TRBD1 (6 bases). CDR3 size: 13 residues. Per the germline V gene, CDR1 is SQVTM and CDR2 is ANQGSEA. Trimming left V 7 bases short and J 4 bases short, with 16 bases between. CDR3 in DNA: TGCAGCGCAAGGGACCAGGGGACCTATGGCTACACCTTC. Protein sequence: CSARDQGTYGYTF.

The genes are TRBV7-9 and TRBJ2-5; 9 positions agree with TRBD2. Germline assignment: CDR1 SEHNR and CDR2 FQNEAQ (reference sequence). The CDR3 extends over 18 amino acids. The V gene end was trimmed by 4 bases and the J gene end by 5 bases; junction bases not matched to a gene: 17. The CDR3: CASSSPTGGGAHVETQYF. The CDR3 DNA follows: TGTGCCAGCAGCTCCCCTACGGGCGGGGGGGCCCATGTGGAGACCCAGTACTTC.

This clone has more than one count but fewer than ten. The rearrangement joins TRBV2 to TRBJ2-3, with a tentative D call TRBD2 (7 bases). The CDR3 has 15 amino acids. The V end lost 5 bases, the J end lost 2 bases, and 14 bases lay between the germline ends. CDR1 SNHLY and CDR2 FYNNEI come from the germline V gene. This CDR3 is CASSPGGLFTDTQYF. The CDR3 nucleotides are TGTGCCAGCAGTCCCGGGGGGCTCTTCACAGATACGCAGTATTTT.

The chain has TRBV2 and TRBJ2-1; 10 bases map to TRBD2. Trimming cost V 8 bases and J 0 bases; bases outside gene matches: 7. CDR3 length: 16 amino acids. CDR1 and CDR2 (germline): SNHLY, FYNNEI. The CDR3 DNA is TGTGCCAGCCCCAACGAGCGGGAGGGCTCCTACAATGAGCAGTTCTTC. Translated: CASPNEREGSYNEQFF.

The rearrangement links TRBV7-8 to TRBJ1-2; TRBD1 matches at 7 bases. The J segment lost 4 bases and the V segment lost 4 bases, leaving 9 bases of the junction unmatched. Germline V gene sequence: CDR1 SGHVS, CDR2 FQNEAQ. This CDR3 is built from 15 residues. The CDR3 protein is CASSYGDSVFYGYTF. CDR3 nucleotides: TGTGCCAGCAGCTATGGGGACAGTGTATTCTATGGCTACACCTTC.

The J gene is TRBJ2-2, the V gene TRBV7-9; tentative D call: TRBD1 (6 bases). The V and J ends lost 5 bases and 2 bases respectively, with 9 bases between them. The V gene's germline CDR1 is SEHNR and CDR2 FQNEAQ (reference sequence). The CDR3 sequence is 14 residues long. DNA for the CDR3: TGTGCCAGCAGCGCCGGGACAAACACCGGGGAGCTGTTTTTT. It specifies CASSAGTNTGELFF.

In this sample, this clone is medium-sized (0.01 to 0.1%). The CDR3 sequence: CSVEPGTDTQYF. CDR3 bases: TGCAGCGTTGAGCCCGGCACAGATACGCAGTATTTT. The V call is TRBV29-1, the J call TRBJ2-3; no reliable D call. Trimming pared 3 bases from V and 1 base from J, leaving 5 bases between. Germline lookup yields CDR1 SQVTM and CDR2 ANQGSEA. This CDR3 is 12 amino acids long.

The chain employs TRBV6-1 and TRBJ2-3; D ambiguous. CDR3 length equals 12 residues. Germline values: CDR1 MNHNS, CDR2 SASEGT. V lost 6 bases, J lost 1 base, and 5 bases lay in between. In DNA form, the CDR3 reads TGTGCCAGCAGCCGGGGCACAGATACGCAGTATTTT. Amino acids: CASSRGTDTQYF.

The chain employs TRBV5-1 and TRBJ1-1; D not certain. Germline V gene sequence: CDR1 SGHRS, CDR2 YFSETQ. The CDR3 runs to 14 residues. V lost 3 bases and J lost 1, with 10 bases in between. The CDR3 here is CASSSQATNTEAFF. Here the CDR3 DNA reads TGCGCCAGCAGCTCTCAGGCCACGAACACTGAAGCTTTCTTT.

This clone was seen once. V usage is TRBV30 and J usage is TRBJ1-5; 7 bases map to TRBD1. Germline V gene sequence: CDR1 GTSNPN, CDR2 SVGIG (reference sequence). V was pared by 1 base and J by 6 bases, with 3 bases of the junction left unmatched. The CDR3 contains 13 residues. The chain's CDR3 is CAWSAQGSQPQHF. Here the CDR3 DNA reads TGTGCCTGGAGTGCACAGGGGTCTCAGCCCCAGCATTTT. Based on the CDR3 plus reference TRBV30 and TRBJ1-5, the full variable domain is SQTIHQWPATLVQPVGSPLSLECTVEGTSNPNLYWYRQAAGRGLQLLFYSVGIGQISSEVPQNLSASRPQDRQFILSSKKLLLSDSGFYLCAWSAQGSQPQHFGDGTRLSIL.

The count of this clone is one. The chain joins TRBV15 to TRBJ2-7; D assignment may be TRBD1 or TRBD2 (5 bases each). The CDR3 extends over 15 amino acids. V was clipped by 5 bases and J by 4 bases, with 18 bases between them. Germline V gene lookup returns CDR1 LNHNV and CDR2 YYDKDF (reference sequence). In nucleotides, the CDR3 is TGTGCCACCAGCTCCCGGGGCCCAACAAGATACGAGCAGTACTTC. Translation gives CATSSRGPTRYEQYF.

The chain uses TRBV7-9 and TRBJ2-1, with D tentatively TRBD2 (5 bases). The V end was cut by 3 bases, the J end by 8 bases, with 5 bases between. The germline V gene encodes CDR1 SEHNR and CDR2 FQNEAQ (reference sequence). The CDR3 extends over 11 amino acids. Here the CDR3 DNA reads TGTGCCAGCAGCTTCGGGGATGAGCAGTTCTTC. This translates into CASSFGDEQFF.

The J gene is TRBJ1-2, the V gene TRBV5-1, with 9 nucleotides matching TRBD1. Trimming at V came to 5 bases and at J to 1 base, leaving 6 bases not matched to a gene. Germline V gives CDR1 SGHRS, CDR2 YFSETQ. The CDR3 loop spans 15 amino acids. The CDR3 nucleotides are TGCGCCAGCAGACAGGGGGCCCAACTTAACTATGGCTACACCTTC. Amino acid sequence: CASRQGAQLNYGYTF.

This clone was counted only a few times. This chain joins TRBV25-1 and TRBJ2-4, with 7 bases that match TRBD1. The germline gives CDR1 MGHDK, CDR2 SYGVNS. The CDR3 extends over 15 amino acids. V lost 6 bases and J lost 9; bases outside the gene matches: 14. CDR3: CASRPSTGALGIQYF. For the CDR3, the DNA is TGTGCCAGCAGACCGAGTACAGGGGCCTTGGGCATTCAGTACTTC.

The chain has TRBV18 and TRBJ2-1; maybe TRBD1 (6 bases). Trimming cost V 2 bases and J 1 base, with 12 bases left between them. Germline V gene lookup returns CDR1 KGHSH and CDR2 LQKENI. This CDR3 contains 16 residues. For the CDR3, the DNA is TGTGCCAGCTCACCATCACCCGGGACATCCTACAATGAGCAGTTCTTC. Translation gives CASSPSPGTSYNEQFF.

The J gene is TRBJ2-1, the V gene TRBV10-3, with 8 positions matching TRBD2. This CDR3 region has 15 residues. Germline V CDR1 and CDR2: ENHRY, SYGVKD. J gave up 6 bases and V 0 bases, and 4 bases lay outside the gene matches. The CDR3 sequence: CAISESGRGGNEQFF. CDR3 coding DNA: TGTGCCATCAGTGAGTCAGGACGGGGGGGCAATGAGCAGTTCTTC.

The rearrangement links TRBV30 to TRBJ2-7; D is tentatively TRBD1 or TRBD2 (5 bases each). Per the germline V gene, CDR1 is GTSNPN and CDR2 is SVGIG (reference sequence). Trimming took 8 bases from V and 0 from J, leaving 17 bases between them. CDR3 length: 14 residues. The DNA for the CDR3 is TGTGCCACCCAGACTTGGGGGAGCTCCTACGAGCAGTACTTC. Protein sequence: CATQTWGSSYEQYF.

This clone was detected ten times or more. Additional DNA sequences in this sample encode the identical CDR3. The CDR3 bases are TGTGCCTGGAGTGTACGTCCCCCTTCGGCGGGGACTGAAGCTTTCTTT. Its translation is CAWSVRPPSAGTEAFF. V and J are TRBV30 and TRBJ1-1; D not certain. Germline V gene lookup returns CDR1 GTSNPN and CDR2 SVGIG (reference sequence). V lost 0 bases and J 5 bases, leaving 19 bases between the germline ends. There are 16 residues in the CDR3.